The source of this T cell receptor (beta chain) is a study of blood T cell repertoires in COVID-19. The assay was immunoSEQ multiplex PCR, and TCRdb's table has in-frame clones only and misses some. The sample has roughly 99,000 clones, around 88% seen once. The length of the CDR3 is 13 residues. The V end lost 5 bases, the J end lost 5 bases, and 10 bases lay between the germline ends. Germline assignment: CDR1 SGHTA and CDR2 FQGNSA. This clone was recorded a few times. This chain uses TRBV7-2 with TRBJ1-5; D perhaps matches TRBD1 (5 bases). Sequencing was done on a sample of peripheral blood. The receptor was isolated from a man between 45 and 60 years old with active or convalescent COVID-19. The CDR3 here is CASSRQSDQPQHF. DNA of the CDR3: TGTGCCAGCAGCCGACAGTCCGATCAGCCCCAGCATTTT.